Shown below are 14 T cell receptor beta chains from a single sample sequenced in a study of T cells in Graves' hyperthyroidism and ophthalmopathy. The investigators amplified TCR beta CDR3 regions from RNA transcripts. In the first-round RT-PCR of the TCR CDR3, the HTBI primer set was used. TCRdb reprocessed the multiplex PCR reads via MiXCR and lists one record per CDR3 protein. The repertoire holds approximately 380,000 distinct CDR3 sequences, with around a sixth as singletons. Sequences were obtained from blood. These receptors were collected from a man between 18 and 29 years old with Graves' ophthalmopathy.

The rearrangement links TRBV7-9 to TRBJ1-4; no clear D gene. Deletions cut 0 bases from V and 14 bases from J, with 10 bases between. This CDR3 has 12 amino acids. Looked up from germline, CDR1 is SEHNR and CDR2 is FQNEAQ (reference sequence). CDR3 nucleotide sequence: TGTGCCAGCAGCTTAGCGGTGGATTTTCTGTTTTTT. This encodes CASSLAVDFLFF.

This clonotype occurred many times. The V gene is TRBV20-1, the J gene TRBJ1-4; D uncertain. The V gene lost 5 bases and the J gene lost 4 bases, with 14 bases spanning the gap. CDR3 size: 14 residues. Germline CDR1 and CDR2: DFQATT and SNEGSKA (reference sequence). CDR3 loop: CSARGSPNNEKLFF. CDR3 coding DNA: TGCAGTGCTCGAGGATCACCCAATAATGAAAAACTGTTTTTT.

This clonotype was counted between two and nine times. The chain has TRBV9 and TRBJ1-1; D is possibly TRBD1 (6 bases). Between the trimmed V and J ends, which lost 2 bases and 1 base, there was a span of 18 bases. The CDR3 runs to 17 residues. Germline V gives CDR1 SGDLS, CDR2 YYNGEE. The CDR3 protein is CASSVEQGITGNTEAFF. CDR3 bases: TGTGCCAGCAGCGTGGAACAGGGTATCACGGGGAACACTGAAGCTTTCTTT. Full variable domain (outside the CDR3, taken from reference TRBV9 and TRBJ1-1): DSGVTQTPKHLITATGQRVTLRCSPRSGDLSVYWYQQSLDQGLQFLIQYYNGEERAKGNILERFSAQQFPDLHSELNLSSLELGDSALYFCASSVEQGITGNTEAFFGQGTRLTVV.

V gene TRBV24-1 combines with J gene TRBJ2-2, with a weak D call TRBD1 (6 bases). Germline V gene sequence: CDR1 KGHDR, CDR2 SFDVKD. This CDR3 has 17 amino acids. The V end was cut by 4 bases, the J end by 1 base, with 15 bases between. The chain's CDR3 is CATSETGTRGNTGELFF. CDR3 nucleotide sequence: TGTGCCACCAGTGAAACAGGTACCAGGGGGAACACCGGGGAGCTGTTTTTT.

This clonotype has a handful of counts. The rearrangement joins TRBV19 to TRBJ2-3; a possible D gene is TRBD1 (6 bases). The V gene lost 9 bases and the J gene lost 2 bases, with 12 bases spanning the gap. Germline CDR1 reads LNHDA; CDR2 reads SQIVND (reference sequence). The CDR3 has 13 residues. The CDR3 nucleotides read TGTGCCAGCTCGGGACACGTCACAGATACGCAGTATTTT. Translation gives CASSGHVTDTQYF.

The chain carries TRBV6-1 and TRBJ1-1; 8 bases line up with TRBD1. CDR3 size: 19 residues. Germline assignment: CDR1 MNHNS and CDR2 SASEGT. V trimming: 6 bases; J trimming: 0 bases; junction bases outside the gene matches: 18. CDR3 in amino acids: CASSLQRTGTGTMNTEAFF. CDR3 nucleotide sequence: TGTGCCAGCAGCCTCCAACGAACCGGGACAGGCACTATGAACACTGAAGCTTTCTTT.

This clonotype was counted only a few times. CDR3 sequence reads: CASSQGLLNEQYF. The CDR3 DNA reads TGTGCCAGCAGCCAAGGTCTCCTGAACGAGCAGTACTTC. The chain recombines TRBV14 with TRBJ2-7; unclear D gene. Per the germline V gene, CDR1 is SGHDN and CDR2 is FVKESK. V was cut by 1 base and J by 5 bases, with 9 bases left in between. The CDR3 contains 13 residues.

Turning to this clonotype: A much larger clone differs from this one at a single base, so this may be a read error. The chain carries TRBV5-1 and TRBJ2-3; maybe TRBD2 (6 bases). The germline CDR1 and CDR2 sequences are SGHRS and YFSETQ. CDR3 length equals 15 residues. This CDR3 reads CASRLASAYTDTQYF. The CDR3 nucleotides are TGCGCCAGCAGATTGGCTAGCGCGTACACAGATACGCAGTATTTT. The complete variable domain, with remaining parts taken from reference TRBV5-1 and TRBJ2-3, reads KAGVTQTPRYLIKTRGQQVTLSCSPISGHRSVSWYQQTPGQGLQFLFEYFSETQRNKGNFPGRFSGRQFSNSRSEMNVSTLELGDSALYLCASRLASAYTDTQYFGPGTRLTVL.

DNA for the CDR3: TGCAGTGCCCATCTAGCGGGGGGAAGGGAGACCCAGTACTTC. Protein product: CSAHLAGGRETQYF. This chain connects TRBV20-1 to TRBJ2-5, with 11 nucleotides matching TRBD2. The CDR3 has 14 residues. V lost 6 bases, J lost 5 bases, and 8 bases stayed unmatched. Germline CDR1 and CDR2: DFQATT and SNEGSKA (reference sequence).

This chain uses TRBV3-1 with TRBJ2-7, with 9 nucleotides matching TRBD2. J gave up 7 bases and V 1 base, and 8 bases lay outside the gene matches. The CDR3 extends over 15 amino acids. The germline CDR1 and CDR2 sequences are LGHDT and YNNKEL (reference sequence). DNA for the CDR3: TGTGCCAGCAGCCAAGCGCTAGCGGGGCGGTGGGAGCAGTACTTC. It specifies CASSQALAGRWEQYF.

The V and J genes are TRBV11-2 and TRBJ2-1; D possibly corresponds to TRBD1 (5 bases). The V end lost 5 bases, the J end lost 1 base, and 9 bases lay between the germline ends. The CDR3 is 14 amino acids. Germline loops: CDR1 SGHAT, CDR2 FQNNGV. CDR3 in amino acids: CASSPRQSYNEQFF. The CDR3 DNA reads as TGTGCCAGCAGCCCCCGACAGTCCTACAATGAGCAGTTCTTC.

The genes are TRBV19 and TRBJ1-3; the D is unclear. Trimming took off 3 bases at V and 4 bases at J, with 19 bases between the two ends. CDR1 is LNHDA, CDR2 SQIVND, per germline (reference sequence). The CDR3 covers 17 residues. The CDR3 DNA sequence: TGTGCCAGTAGTATCGAGGCAGCGGCTCCTTTGGGAAACACCATATATTTT. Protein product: CASSIEAAAPLGNTIYF.

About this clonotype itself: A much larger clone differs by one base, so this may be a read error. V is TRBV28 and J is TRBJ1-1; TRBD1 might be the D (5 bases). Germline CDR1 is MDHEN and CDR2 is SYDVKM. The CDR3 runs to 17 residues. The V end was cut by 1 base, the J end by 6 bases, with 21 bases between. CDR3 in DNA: TGTGCCAGCAGTTTATCCGATTTTACAGGAGGCTTGGCTGAAGCTTTCTTT. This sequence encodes CASSLSDFTGGLAEAFF.

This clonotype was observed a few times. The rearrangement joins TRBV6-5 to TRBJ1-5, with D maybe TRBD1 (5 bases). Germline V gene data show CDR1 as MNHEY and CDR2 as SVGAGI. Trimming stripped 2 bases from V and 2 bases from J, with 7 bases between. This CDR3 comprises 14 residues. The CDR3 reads CASSYGAGNQPQHF. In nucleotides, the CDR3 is TGTGCCAGCAGTTACGGGGCAGGCAATCAGCCCCAGCATTTT.